This entry describes one T cell receptor (beta chain). The antigen is not known. PCR amplification relied on 60 Vbeta primers (plus 13 Jbeta primers). Some clones are missing from TCRdb's copy, which holds only in-frame ones; the method was immunoSEQ multiplex PCR. The sample lists under 130,000 clones; around three quarters were seen once. The CDR3 has 15 residues. Germline assignment: CDR1 SGHNT and CDR2 YYREEE (reference sequence). The trim removed 4 bases at V and 7 bases at J, leaving 9 bases unmatched. The source of the sample is a study of cytomegalovirus exposure and HLA in healthy donors. Findings and caveats of the study: In vitro, three CMV-associated chains proved specific for CMV antigens.

This chain connects TRBV5-4 to TRBJ2-2; 8 nucleotides align to TRBD1. This TCR came from a woman in her 40s in good health and CMV-seronegative. Sequenced: PBMCs. In nucleotides, the CDR3 is TGTGCCAGCAGCGACAAACAGGGGGTGCACGGGGAGCTGTTTTTT. This sequence encodes CASSDKQGVHGELFF.